One sample yielded the 27 T cell receptor beta chains listed below, sequenced in a study of blood T cell repertoires in COVID-19 (dated by TCRdb to 2020 to 2022). Library preparation used the immunoSEQ multiplex PCR assay. TCRdb limited this immuneACCESS table to in-frame rearrangements with V and J called. A share of clones is missing; checked studies link under half to unresolved V genes, and the rest is unexplained. This sample comprises 130,000 to 150,000 clones, about 87% of them detected only once. 1.7% of the sample belongs to the ten largest clones. Material for sequencing was peripheral blood. These TCRs come from a woman between 50 and 59 years old with acute or convalescent COVID-19.

The chain combines TRBV5-1 with TRBJ2-1; TRBD2 matches 10 bases. Trimming cost V 4 bases and J 4 bases; bases outside gene matches: 8. CDR3 length equals 16 residues. Germline CDR1 and CDR2: SGHRS and YFSETQ. The CDR3 protein is CASSRAGTSAYNEQFF. As DNA, the CDR3 is TGCGCCAGCAGCAGAGCCGGGACTAGCGCATACAATGAGCAGTTCTTC.

The chain is built from TRBV27 and TRBJ2-7, with 8 bases lining up with TRBD2. V gave up 5 bases and J gave up 2 bases; unmatched junction bases: 8. Germline values: CDR1 MNHEY, CDR2 SMNVEV (reference sequence). This CDR3 comprises 15 residues. CDR3: CASSTGTSSPYEQYF. As DNA, the CDR3 is TGTGCCAGCAGTACCGGGACTAGTTCCCCCTACGAGCAGTACTTC.

V gene TRBV15 combines with J gene TRBJ1-1, with a possible D match to TRBD1 (6 bases). The V end lost 1 base, the J end lost 2 bases, and 14 bases lay between the germline ends. Germline-derived CDR1 and CDR2 are LNHNV and YYDKDF (reference sequence). There are 16 residues in the CDR3. The CDR3 nucleotides read TGTGCCACCAGCAGAGGTGACGACAGGAGAAACACTGAAGCTTTCTTT. This translates into CATSRGDDRRNTEAFF. The full variable domain, its missing parts supplied by reference TRBV15 and TRBJ1-1, is DAMVIQNPRYQVTQFGKPVTLSCSQTLNHNVMYWYQQKSSQAPKLLFHYYDKDFNNEADTPDNFQSRRPNTSFCFLDIRSPGLGDTAMYLCATSRGDDRRNTEAFFGQGTRLTVV.

This clone was detected only once. The J gene is TRBJ2-7, the V gene TRBV27; D is perhaps TRBD1 (6 bases). The length of the CDR3 is 15 residues. Germline V lookup: CDR1 MNHEY, CDR2 SMNVEV (reference sequence). Trimming stripped 6 bases from V and 6 bases from J, with 21 bases between. The DNA for the CDR3 is TGTGCCAGCAGGGCTGGGCCAGGGGCTCAGTTCGAGCAGTACTTC. This gives the protein CASRAGPGAQFEQYF.

This rearrangement joins TRBV9 to TRBJ2-7; possibly TRBD1 for D (6 bases). The germline CDR1 and CDR2 sequences are SGDLS and YYNGEE. Trimming removed 3 bases at V and 3 bases at J, with 10 bases between. The CDR3 spans 13 residues. CDR3 sequence (DNA): TGTGCCAGCAGCGCTATAGGGGGCTACGAGCAGTACTTC. Translating it yields CASSAIGGYEQYF.

The chain carries TRBV19 and TRBJ2-2, with D perhaps matching TRBD1 (5 bases). The germline gives CDR1 LNHDA, CDR2 SQIVND (reference sequence). The CDR3 is made up of 14 amino acids. V was clipped by 7 bases and J by 5 bases, with 14 bases between them. As DNA, the CDR3 is TGTGCCAGTACCTATGGGGCCGGGACCGGGGAGCTGTTTTTT. This encodes CASTYGAGTGELFF.

This chain links TRBV7-3 with TRBJ2-3; TRBD2 matches at 8 bases. The V gene's germline CDR1 is SGHTA and CDR2 FQGTGA. V lost 5 bases to trimming and J lost 1 base; unmatched junction nucleotides: 8. The CDR3 contains 16 residues. The CDR3 DNA sequence: TGTGCCAGCAGCCCCAGGACTAGCCTAGGCACAGATACGCAGTATTTT. This sequence encodes CASSPRTSLGTDTQYF.

This chain connects TRBV9 to TRBJ2-1, with TRBD2 matching 8 bases. With V trimmed by 0 bases and J by 6 bases, 5 bases remained unmatched. Germline lookup yields CDR1 SGDLS and CDR2 YYNGEE. This CDR3 has 15 residues. As DNA, the CDR3 is TGTGCCAGCAGCGTAGACGGGACTAGTAGCAATGAGCAGTTCTTC. This translates into CASSVDGTSSNEQFF. Full variable domain (outside the CDR3, taken from reference TRBV9 and TRBJ2-1): DSGVTQTPKHLITATGQRVTLRCSPRSGDLSVYWYQQSLDQGLQFLIQYYNGEERAKGNILERFSAQQFPDLHSELNLSSLELGDSALYFCASSVDGTSSNEQFFGPGTRLTVL.

The chain is built from TRBV7-3 and TRBJ2-2; maybe TRBD2 (6 bases). The CDR3 spans 17 residues. V was shortened by 5 bases and J by 2 bases, with 18 bases between the two germline ends. Germline values: CDR1 SGHTA, CDR2 FQGTGA. The CDR3 DNA follows: TGTGCCAGCAGCCCCTCACATATCGGGGGTAACACCGGGGAGCTGTTTTTT. Residues: CASSPSHIGGNTGELFF.

The genes are TRBV5-8 and TRBJ1-1; 7 bases align to TRBD1. With 4 bases clipped from V and 7 bases from J, the junction kept 10 bases outside the gene matches. The CDR3 sequence is 14 residues long. In germline, CDR1 is SGHTS, CDR2 YDEGEE. CDR3 nucleotide sequence: TGTGCCAGCAGCCTCCCCTGGACAGGCCATGAAGCTTTCTTT. This gives the protein CASSLPWTGHEAFF.

This chain uses TRBV5-1 with TRBJ1-2; possibly TRBD1 for D (5 bases). Trimming took off 0 bases at V and 6 bases at J, with 12 bases between the two ends. The CDR3 loop spans 14 amino acids. Germline-derived CDR1 and CDR2 are SGHRS and YFSETQ. DNA for the CDR3: TGCGCCAGCAGCTTGGCCCAGGGATCGAATGGCTACACCTTC. This translates into CASSLAQGSNGYTF.

This chain joins TRBV19 and TRBJ1-2; 12 bases match TRBD1. CDR3 length: 17 amino acids. From germline, CDR1 is LNHDA and CDR2 SQIVND (reference sequence). V gave up 5 bases and J gave up 4 bases; unmatched junction bases: 11. CDR3 protein: CASSSRGTGGGGYGYTF. For the CDR3, the DNA is TGTGCCAGTAGTTCACGAGGGACAGGGGGCGGAGGCTATGGCTACACCTTC.

This sequence joins TRBV9 and TRBJ1-2; D unresolved. The CDR3 contains 13 residues. The germline gives CDR1 SGDLS, CDR2 YYNGEE. V was cut by 0 bases and J by 2 bases, with 5 bases left in between. The CDR3: CASSVGTNYGYTF. CDR3 in DNA: TGTGCCAGCAGCGTAGGAACAAACTATGGCTACACCTTC.

The genes are TRBV18 and TRBJ1-2; D is uncertain. CDR1 KGHSH and CDR2 LQKENI come from the germline V gene. Trimming removed 0 bases at V and 0 bases at J, with 14 bases between. The CDR3 consists of 17 residues. The CDR3: CASSPPYTRRSNYGYTF. The CDR3 DNA sequence: TGTGCCAGCTCACCACCATACACCAGGAGGTCTAACTATGGCTACACCTTC. The variable domain in full, completed from reference TRBV18 and TRBJ1-2, reads NAGVMQNPRHLVRRRGQEARLRCSPMKGHSHVYWYRQLPEEGLKFMVYLQKENIIDESGMPKERFSAEFPKEGPSILRIQQVVRGDSAAYFCASSPPYTRRSNYGYTFGSGTRLTVV.

The rearrangement uses TRBV19 and TRBJ1-2; TRBD1 is a possible D gene (5 bases). Germline assignment: CDR1 LNHDA and CDR2 SQIVND (reference sequence). Trimming stripped 10 bases from V and 2 bases from J, with 20 bases between. This CDR3 spans 15 amino acids. CDR3 protein: CATTARRVGNYGYTF. Written as DNA, the CDR3 is TGTGCCACCACCGCCCGCAGGGTCGGAAACTATGGCTACACCTTC.

The rearrangement joins TRBV12-3 or TRBV12-4 to TRBJ2-7, with unresolved D. This CDR3 comprises 12 residues. With 3 bases removed from V and 3 bases from J, the gap between germline ends came to 6 bases. CDR3 sequence reads: CASSFNYYEQYF. The CDR3 nucleotides read TGTGCCAGCAGTTTTAATTACTACGAGCAGTACTTC.

CDR3 in amino acids: CASSSLAGATDTQYF. Here the CDR3 DNA reads TGCGCCAGCAGCTCCTTAGCGGGGGCCACAGATACGCAGTATTTT. The chain employs TRBV5-1 and TRBJ2-3, with TRBD2 matching 9 bases. The CDR3 length is 15 residues. Germline trimming cut 3 bases from V and 2 bases from J; bases unmatched to any gene: 4. CDR1 is SGHRS, CDR2 YFSETQ, per germline.

V gene TRBV11-2 combines with J gene TRBJ1-3, with 12 bases lining up with TRBD1. The CDR3 has 18 residues. Looked up from germline, CDR1 is SGHAT and CDR2 is FQNNGV. J lost 2 bases, V lost 4 bases, and 9 bases had no gene match. The CDR3 DNA follows: TGTGCCAGCAGCTCGGGACAGGGGGCCGGGTTAACTGGAAACACCATATATTTT. This sequence encodes CASSSGQGAGLTGNTIYF.

CDR3 DNA: TGTGCCAGCAGCTTGGTAGAGGGGGTAGTCGAGCAGTACTTC. It specifies CASSLVEGVVEQYF. The V call is TRBV5-5, the J call TRBJ2-7; the D gene is possibly TRBD1 (6 bases). The ends were cut back, 0 bases at V and 6 bases at J, with 13 bases in the middle. This CDR3 has 14 amino acids. From germline, CDR1 is SGHKS and CDR2 YYEKEE (reference sequence).

This clone was counted once. The CDR3 reads CASSLASSYNSPLHF. The DNA of the CDR3 is TGTGCCAGCAGTTTAGCCAGCTCCTATAATTCACCCCTCCACTTT. The chain employs TRBV28 and TRBJ1-6; the D is unclear. The CDR3 spans 15 residues. The germline gives CDR1 MDHEN, CDR2 SYDVKM. Trimming cost V 2 bases and J 0 bases, with 5 bases left between them.

This rearrangement joins TRBV5-6 to TRBJ2-3; 8 nucleotides agree with TRBD2. Germline CDR1 reads SGHDT; CDR2 reads YYEEEE. This CDR3 has 18 residues. With V trimmed by 5 bases and J by 0 bases, 14 bases remained unmatched. CDR3 in amino acids: CASSRFGKTSASTDTQYF. CDR3 DNA: TGTGCCAGCAGTCGCTTCGGGAAGACTAGCGCTAGCACAGATACGCAGTATTTT.

This clone was seen more than once but under ten times. The V gene is TRBV5-1, the J gene TRBJ1-2; 7 bases match TRBD1. The CDR3 is 14 amino acids. The germline gives CDR1 SGHRS, CDR2 YFSETQ. Trimming removed 4 bases from V and 8 bases from J; junction bases left unmatched: 11. The CDR3 sequence is CASSPDRAWGGYTF. The CDR3 DNA sequence: TGCGCCAGCAGCCCCGACAGGGCTTGGGGGGGCTACACCTTC. The whole variable domain, remainder taken from reference TRBV5-1 and TRBJ1-2, is KAGVTQTPRYLIKTRGQQVTLSCSPISGHRSVSWYQQTPGQGLQFLFEYFSETQRNKGNFPGRFSGRQFSNSRSEMNVSTLELGDSALYLCASSPDRAWGGYTFGSGTRLTVV.

The chain carries TRBV6-2 or TRBV6-3 and TRBJ1-3; maybe TRBD1 (5 bases). Trimming cost V 3 bases and J 0 bases, with 9 bases left between them. Germline CDR1 reads MNHEY; CDR2 reads SVGEGT. CDR3 length: 15 amino acids. CDR3 amino acids: CASSYDRNSGNTIYF. Here the CDR3 DNA reads TGTGCCAGCAGTTATGACAGAAACTCTGGAAACACCATATATTTT.

The gene calls are TRBV24-1 and TRBJ2-7; no clear D. Germline V gene lookup returns CDR1 KGHDR and CDR2 SFDVKD. With 3 bases removed from V and 0 bases from J, the gap between germline ends came to 14 bases. The CDR3 consists of 16 residues. This chain's CDR3 is CATSDPRPLGSYEQYF. CDR3 coding DNA: TGTGCCACCAGTGATCCGCGTCCCCTAGGCTCCTACGAGCAGTACTTC.

V is TRBV7-9 and J is TRBJ1-6; D might be TRBD1 (5 bases). There are 13 residues in the CDR3. Trimming left V 1 base short and J 7 bases short, with 5 bases between. Germline values: CDR1 SEHNR, CDR2 FQNEAQ (reference sequence). Written as DNA, the CDR3 is TGTGCCAGCAGCTTAGAGGGGAATTCACCCCTCCACTTT. Translation: CASSLEGNSPLHF.

The V call is TRBV4-1, the J call TRBJ1-6; no clear D gene. From germline, CDR1 is MGHRA and CDR2 YSYEKL. Trimming stripped 0 bases from V and 0 bases from J, with 6 bases between. This CDR3 spans 16 amino acids. The CDR3 protein is CASSQEADSYNSPLHF. As DNA, the CDR3 is TGCGCCAGCAGCCAAGAAGCTGACTCCTATAATTCACCCCTCCACTTT.

This rearrangement joins TRBV7-2 to TRBJ2-7; D is possibly TRBD1 (6 bases). Germline CDR1 reads SGHTA; CDR2 reads FQGNSA. V gave up 3 bases and J gave up 7 bases, with 10 bases separating them. The CDR3 has 12 amino acids. DNA for the CDR3: TGTGCCAGCAGCTTTAGGGGGAGAGAGCAGTACTTC. Translating it yields CASSFRGREQYF.